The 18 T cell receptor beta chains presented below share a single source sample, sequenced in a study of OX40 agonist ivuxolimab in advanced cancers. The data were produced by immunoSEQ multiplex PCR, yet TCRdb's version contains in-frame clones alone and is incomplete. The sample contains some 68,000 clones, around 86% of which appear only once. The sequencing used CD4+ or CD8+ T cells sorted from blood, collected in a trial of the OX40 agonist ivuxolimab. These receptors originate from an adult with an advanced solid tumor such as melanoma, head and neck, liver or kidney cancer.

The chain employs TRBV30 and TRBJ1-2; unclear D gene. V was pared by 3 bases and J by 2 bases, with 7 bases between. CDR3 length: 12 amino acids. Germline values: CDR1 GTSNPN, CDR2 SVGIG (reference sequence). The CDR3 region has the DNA TGTGCCTGGAGCGAACAGAACTATGGCTACACCTTC. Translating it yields CAWSEQNYGYTF.

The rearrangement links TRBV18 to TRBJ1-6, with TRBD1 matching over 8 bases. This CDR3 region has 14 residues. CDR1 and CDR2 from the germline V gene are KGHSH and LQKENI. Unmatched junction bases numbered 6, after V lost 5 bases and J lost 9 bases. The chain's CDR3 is CASSTGGARSPLHF. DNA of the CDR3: TGTGCCAGCTCAACAGGGGGGGCTCGTTCACCCCTCCACTTT.

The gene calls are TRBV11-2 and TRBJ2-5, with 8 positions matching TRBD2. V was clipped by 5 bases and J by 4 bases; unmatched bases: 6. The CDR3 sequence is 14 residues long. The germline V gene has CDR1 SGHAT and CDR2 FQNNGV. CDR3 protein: CASSASGGLETQYF. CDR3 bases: TGTGCCAGCAGCGCTTCGGGGGGGCTAGAGACCCAGTACTTC.

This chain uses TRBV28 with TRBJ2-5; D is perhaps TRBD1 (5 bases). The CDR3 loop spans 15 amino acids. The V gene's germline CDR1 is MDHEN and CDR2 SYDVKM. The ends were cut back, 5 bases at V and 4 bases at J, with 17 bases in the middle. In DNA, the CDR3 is TGTGCCAGCAGTGGAGCTGATAGGGGAATAGAGACCCAGTACTTC. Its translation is CASSGADRGIETQYF.

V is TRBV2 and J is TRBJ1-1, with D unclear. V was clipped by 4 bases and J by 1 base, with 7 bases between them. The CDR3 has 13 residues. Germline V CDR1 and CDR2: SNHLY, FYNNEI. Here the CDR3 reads CASSADGNTEAFF. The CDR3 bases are TGTGCCAGCAGTGCGGACGGGAACACTGAAGCTTTCTTT. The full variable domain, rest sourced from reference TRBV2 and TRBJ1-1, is EPEVTQTPSHQVTQMGQEVILRCVPISNHLYFYWYRQILGQKVEFLVSFYNNEISEKSEIFDDQFSVERPDGSNFTLKIRSTKLEDSAMYFCASSADGNTEAFFGQGTRLTVV.

As DNA, the CDR3 is TGTGCCAACCACCGGGTGGAAAATTCACCCCTCCACTTT. Encoded protein: CANHRVENSPLHF. V usage is TRBV2 and J usage is TRBJ1-6; D remains ambiguous. Germline loops: CDR1 SNHLY, CDR2 FYNNEI. Trimming left V 10 bases short and J 7 bases short, with 14 bases between. CDR3 length: 13 residues.

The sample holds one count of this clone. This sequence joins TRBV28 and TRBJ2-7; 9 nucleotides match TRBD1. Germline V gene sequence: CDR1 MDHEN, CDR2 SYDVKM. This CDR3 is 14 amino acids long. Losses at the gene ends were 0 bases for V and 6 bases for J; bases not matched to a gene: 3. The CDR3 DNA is TGTGCCAGCAGTTTATGGGACAGGGGTACCGAGCAGTACTTC. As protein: CASSLWDRGTEQYF.

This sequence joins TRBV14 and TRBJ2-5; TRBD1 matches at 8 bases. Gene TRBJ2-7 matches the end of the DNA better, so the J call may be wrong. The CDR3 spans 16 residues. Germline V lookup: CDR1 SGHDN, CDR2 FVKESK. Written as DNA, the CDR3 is TGTGCCAGCAGCCAAGAAGTACCTGGACAGGGCTACGAGCAGTACTTC. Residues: CASSQEVPGQGYEQYF.

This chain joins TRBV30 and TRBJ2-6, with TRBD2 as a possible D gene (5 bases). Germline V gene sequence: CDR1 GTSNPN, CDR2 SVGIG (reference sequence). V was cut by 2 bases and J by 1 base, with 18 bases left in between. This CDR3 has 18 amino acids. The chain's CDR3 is CAWSPPGKAVSGANVLTF. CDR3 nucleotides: TGTGCCTGGAGTCCCCCGGGGAAGGCAGTGTCTGGGGCCAACGTCCTGACTTTC. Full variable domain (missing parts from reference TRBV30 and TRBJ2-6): SQTIHQWPATLVQPVGSPLSLECTVEGTSNPNLYWYRQAAGRGLQLLFYSVGIGQISSEVPQNLSASRPQDRQFILSSKKLLLSDSGFYLCAWSPPGKAVSGANVLTFGAGSRLTVL.

CDR3 DNA sequence: TGTGCCAGCAGTGCCGGGACAGTTAACAATGAGCAGTTCTTC. This encodes CASSAGTVNNEQFF. The chain joins TRBV6-4 to TRBJ2-1, with TRBD1 matching 7 bases. With V trimmed by 4 bases and J by 5 bases, 5 bases remained unmatched. From germline, CDR1 is MRHNA and CDR2 SNTAGT. This CDR3 region has 14 residues.

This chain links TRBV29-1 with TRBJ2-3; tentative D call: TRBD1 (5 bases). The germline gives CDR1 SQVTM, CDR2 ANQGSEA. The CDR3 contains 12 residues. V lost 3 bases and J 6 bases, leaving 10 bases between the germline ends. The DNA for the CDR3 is TGCAGCGTTGACAGGGTCGAGGATACGCAGTATTTT. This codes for CSVDRVEDTQYF.

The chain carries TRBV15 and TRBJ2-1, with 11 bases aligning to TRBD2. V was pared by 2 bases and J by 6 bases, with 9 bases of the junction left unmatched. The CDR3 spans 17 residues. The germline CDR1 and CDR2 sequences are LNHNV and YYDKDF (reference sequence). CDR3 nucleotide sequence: TGTGCCACCAGCAGACCAACCGGGACTAGCGGTTTCAATGAGCAGTTCTTC. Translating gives CATSRPTGTSGFNEQFF.

CDR3 DNA sequence: TGCAGCGTAAAATTTGTAGCGGGAGCACTCAACGAGCAGTACTTC. This codes for CSVKFVAGALNEQYF. The chain is built from TRBV29-1 and TRBJ2-7; 9 bases match TRBD2. The CDR3 sequence is 15 residues long. The germline V gene encodes CDR1 SQVTM and CDR2 ANQGSEA. The trim removed 6 bases at V and 5 bases at J, leaving 14 bases unmatched.

The CDR3 protein is CASSLTVGGGIGKPQHF. CDR3 DNA sequence: TGTGCCAGCAGCCTTACTGTGGGGGGAGGGATTGGTAAGCCCCAGCATTTT. The J gene is TRBJ1-5, the V gene TRBV28; possible D gene TRBD1, 5 bases. This CDR3 contains 17 residues. V lost 6 bases, J lost 8 bases, and 26 bases lay in between. CDR1 is MDHEN, CDR2 SYDVKM, per germline.

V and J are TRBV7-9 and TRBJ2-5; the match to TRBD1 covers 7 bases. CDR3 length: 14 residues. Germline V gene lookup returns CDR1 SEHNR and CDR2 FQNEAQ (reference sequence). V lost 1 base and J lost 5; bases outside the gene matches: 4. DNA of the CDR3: TGTGCCAGCAGCTTAGGGACAGGCTGGGAGACCCAGTACTTC. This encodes CASSLGTGWETQYF.

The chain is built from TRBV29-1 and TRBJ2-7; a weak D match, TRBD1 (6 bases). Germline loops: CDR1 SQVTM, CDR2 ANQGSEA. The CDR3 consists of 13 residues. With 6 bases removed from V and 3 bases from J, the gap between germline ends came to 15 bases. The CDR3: CSVKQGSHYEQYF. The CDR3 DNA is TGCAGCGTCAAACAGGGATCACACTACGAGCAGTACTTC.

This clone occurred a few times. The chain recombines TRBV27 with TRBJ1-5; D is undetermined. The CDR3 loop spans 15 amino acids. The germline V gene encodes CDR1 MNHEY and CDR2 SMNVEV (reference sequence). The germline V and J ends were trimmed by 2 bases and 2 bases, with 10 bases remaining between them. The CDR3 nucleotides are TGTGCCAGCAGTTTAAACAGTCAGGGCAATCAGCCCCAGCATTTT. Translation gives CASSLNSQGNQPQHF.

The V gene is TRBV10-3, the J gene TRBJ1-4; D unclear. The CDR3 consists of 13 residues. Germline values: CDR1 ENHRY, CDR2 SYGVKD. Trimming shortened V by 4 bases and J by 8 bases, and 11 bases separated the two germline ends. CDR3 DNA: TGTGCCATCAGTGTCGGAGGCGGGGAAAAACTGTTTTTT. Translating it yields CAISVGGGEKLFF.